This TCR beta chain was obtained from a study of shared clonotypes between healthy human individuals. Naivety among CD8 cells was defined by CD45RO negativity and positive CCR7 selection, thereby excluding terminally differentiated effector memory CD45RA+ cells. This table comes from immunoSEQ multiplex PCR, and its TCRdb copy is limited to in-frame clones, with some not included. The sample carries nearly 2 million clones, approximately 94% recorded once. Notes on the study in general: Represented diversity (both genetic and exposure-history) was limited by the small number of donors. Naive subsets, compared against memory subsets, generally had larger estimated richness values. It was only blood that was sampled, and tissue repertoires likely differ. Generation probabilities were higher for clonotypes shared across all four sorted-subset donors than for unshared ones.

On this clone itself: Its antigen is still unknown.

The CDR3 has 14 amino acids. Per germline, CDR1 SEHNR and CDR2 FQNEAQ (reference sequence). With 3 bases removed from V and 2 bases from J, the gap between germline ends came to 11 bases. Sequenced material: naive CD8+ T cells sorted from blood. This receptor was obtained from a man in his late teens or twenties in good health. J is TRBJ2-7 and V is TRBV7-9, with D possibly matching TRBD2 (5 bases). CDR3 coding DNA: TGTGCCAGCAGCTTCGGGGTTCGGACCTACGAGCAGTACTTC. Its protein product is CASSFGVRTYEQYF.